Each of the 26 T cell receptor beta chains below was sequenced from the same sample in a study of blood T cell repertoires in COVID-19. Data came from immunoSEQ multiplex PCR; TCRdb stores just in-frame clones and leaves some out. The data hold a few hundred thousand clones, with nearly 85% observed a single time. Sequencing was performed on peripheral blood. These receptors all stem from a human donor in a cohort sampled during active COVID-19.

V usage is TRBV14 and J usage is TRBJ1-4; D unresolved. Trimming removed 0 bases from V and 4 bases from J, with 9 bases in between. The CDR3 runs to 15 residues. In germline, CDR1 is SGHDN, CDR2 FVKESK. The CDR3 DNA follows: TGTGCCAGCAGCCAAGAGAGGCACGTTAATGAAAAACTGTTTTTT. It is translated as CASSQERHVNEKLFF. Filled out from reference TRBV14 and TRBJ1-4, the complete variable domain reads EAGVTQFPSHSVIEKGQTVTLRCDPISGHDNLYWYRRVMGKEIKFLLHFVKESKQDESGMPNNRFLAERTGGTYSTLKVQPAELEDSGVYFCASSQERHVNEKLFFGSGTQLSVL.

This clone has more than one count but fewer than ten. V usage is TRBV2 and J usage is TRBJ2-7; 10 positions agree with TRBD1. The CDR3 runs to 15 residues. Germline CDR1 SNHLY, CDR2 FYNNEI. Trimming cost V 4 bases and J 3 bases; bases outside gene matches: 6. The CDR3 sequence is CASSVDRGVIYEQYF. The CDR3, as DNA: TGTGCCAGCAGTGTGGACAGGGGGGTAATCTACGAGCAGTACTTC.

This clone came up once. J is TRBJ2-2 and V is TRBV28; the match to TRBD1 covers 7 bases. The CDR3 sequence is 16 residues long. Germline V lookup: CDR1 MDHEN, CDR2 SYDVKM. The V and J ends lost 4 bases and 4 bases, in that order; junction bases with no gene match: 9. CDR3 bases: TGTGCCAGCAGTTCTTCCGGGACAGTTTCCACCGGGGAGCTGTTTTTT. It codes for CASSSSGTVSTGELFF. Supplemented by reference TRBV28 and TRBJ2-2, the full variable domain reads DVKVTQSSRYLVKRTGEKVFLECVQDMDHENMFWYRQDPGLGLRLIYFSYDVKMKEKGDIPEGYSVSREKKERFSLILESASTNQTSMYLCASSSSGTVSTGELFFGEGSRLTVL.

This chain uses TRBV15 with TRBJ1-3; 7 positions match TRBD1. Germline-derived CDR1 and CDR2 are LNHNV and YYDKDF (reference sequence). V gave up 2 bases and J gave up 0 bases; unmatched junction bases: 19. This CDR3 is 21 amino acids long. The CDR3 spells CATSRTPPGQIPVFSGNTIYF. DNA for the CDR3: TGTGCCACCAGCAGAACTCCTCCGGGACAGATCCCTGTCTTCTCTGGAAACACCATATATTTT.

The V gene is TRBV5-5, the J gene TRBJ1-2; TRBD1 agrees at 8 bases. The V gene end was trimmed by 0 bases and the J gene end by 6 bases; junction bases not matched to a gene: 7. This CDR3 is 15 amino acids long. In germline, CDR1 is SGHKS, CDR2 YYEKEE (reference sequence). CDR3 sequence: CASSLARGLGDGYTF. The CDR3 nucleotides are TGTGCCAGCAGCTTGGCCAGGGGGCTTGGAGATGGCTACACCTTC.

This clone has just one count. The chain's CDR3 is CASSRSRRQGYYEQYF. CDR3 sequence (DNA): TGCGCCAGCAGTCGGTCACGAAGGCAGGGGTACTACGAGCAGTACTTC. The rearrangement uses TRBV10-2 and TRBJ2-7; tentative D call: TRBD1 (6 bases). There are 16 residues in the CDR3. Germline V CDR1 and CDR2: WSHSY, SAAADI. V lost 5 bases, J lost 3 bases, and 20 bases lay in between.

V gene TRBV25-1 combines with J gene TRBJ1-2; unclear D gene. The CDR3 runs 13 residues. Germline V gene lookup returns CDR1 MGHDK and CDR2 SYGVNS. Deletions cut 4 bases from V and 8 bases from J, with 14 bases between. The CDR3 region has the DNA TGTGCCAGCAGTGCTTGGACCGGCGGGGGCTACACCTTC. This gives the protein CASSAWTGGGYTF.

The genes are TRBV7-8 and TRBJ1-2; TRBD1 might be the D (5 bases). V was pared by 5 bases and J by 4 bases, with 20 bases between. The V gene's germline CDR1 is SGHVS and CDR2 FQNEAQ. This CDR3 region has 16 residues. The CDR3 nucleotides read TGTGCCAGCAGCCGGCTGGGGGGTACCTTTGGCTATGGCTACACCTTC. This gives the protein CASSRLGGTFGYGYTF.

This clone was detected once. This chain uses TRBV4-2 with TRBJ2-1, with 10 bases matching TRBD2. The junction had 4 bases not matched to a gene; V was cut back by 1 base and J by 4 bases. CDR1 is LGHNA and CDR2 is YNFKEQ in the germline V gene. The CDR3 is 16 residues long. In nucleotides, the CDR3 is TGTGCCAGCAGCCAAGTAACTAGCGGGGAGTACAATGAGCAGTTCTTC. It specifies CASSQVTSGEYNEQFF.

The chain's CDR3 is CASSQTGTGKGETQYF. The CDR3 nucleotides are TGCGCCAGCAGCCAAACCGGGACAGGGAAGGGGGAGACCCAGTACTTC. The chain couples TRBV4-1 to TRBJ2-5, with 9 bases matching TRBD1. The CDR3 has 16 residues. The germline gives CDR1 MGHRA, CDR2 YSYEKL. J gave up 5 bases and V 2 bases, and 9 bases lay outside the gene matches.

This chain uses TRBV18 with TRBJ1-1; 7 bases line up with TRBD1. Germline CDR1 and CDR2: KGHSH and LQKENI. This CDR3 is built from 17 residues. After removal of 1 base from V and 0 bases from J, the junction contained 8 bases not matched to a gene. CDR3: CASSPRTGTAMNTEAFF. DNA of the CDR3: TGTGCCAGCTCACCACGCACTGGGACAGCCATGAACACTGAAGCTTTCTTT. Supplemented by reference TRBV18 and TRBJ1-1, the full variable domain reads NAGVMQNPRHLVRRRGQEARLRCSPMKGHSHVYWYRQLPEEGLKFMVYLQKENIIDESGMPKERFSAEFPKEGPSILRIQQVVRGDSAAYFCASSPRTGTAMNTEAFFGQGTRLTVV.

In nucleotides, the CDR3 is TGTGCCAGCAGCCAAGGGGAGACAACGCCACCTCACACCTTC. Its translation: CASSQGETTPPHTF. The rearrangement links TRBV3-1 (or the pseudogene TRBV3-2) to TRBJ1-2; D call uncertain. From germline, CDR1 is LGHDT and CDR2 YNNKEL (reference sequence). The CDR3 runs to 14 residues. Trimming removed 1 base from V and 12 bases from J, with 18 bases in between.

The chain employs TRBV19 and TRBJ1-6; TRBD1 agrees at 10 bases. Per germline, CDR1 LNHDA and CDR2 SQIVND (reference sequence). This CDR3 spans 16 amino acids. Trimming removed 4 bases from V and 9 bases from J; junction bases left unmatched: 9. The CDR3 region has the DNA TGTGCCAGTAGTAAACTGGGACAGGGGAGCACTTCACCCCTCCACTTT. Translation gives CASSKLGQGSTSPLHF.

This chain joins TRBV12-5 and TRBJ2-1; 8 nucleotides line up with TRBD1. The junction had 7 bases not matched to a gene; V was cut back by 5 bases and J by 1 base. CDR3 size: 16 residues. Germline assignment: CDR1 LGHNT and CDR2 FRNRAP. CDR3 in amino acids: CASGKVQGVSYNEQFF. The CDR3 nucleotides read TGTGCTAGTGGTAAGGTACAGGGGGTATCCTACAATGAGCAGTTCTTC.

J is TRBJ1-1 and V is TRBV12-3 or TRBV12-4; unclear D gene. Trimming took 6 bases from V and 0 from J, leaving 8 bases between them. This CDR3 region has 13 residues. CDR3 sequence reads: CASRGHMNTEAFF. CDR3 bases: TGTGCCAGCAGGGGCCATATGAACACTGAAGCTTTCTTT.

CDR3 DNA: TGTGCCACCCAGGGCGGGGGGCTGGCCGGCTACACCTTC. Residues: CATQGGGLAGYTF. The genes are TRBV6-5 and TRBJ1-2, with D perhaps matching TRBD1 (6 bases). The CDR3 consists of 13 residues. From germline, CDR1 is MNHEY and CDR2 SVGAGI. Trimming left V 10 bases short and J 8 bases short, with 20 bases between.

This chain uses TRBV7-6 with TRBJ2-1; 9 bases align to TRBD1. The length of the CDR3 is 19 residues. The V gene end was trimmed by 5 bases and the J gene end by 0 bases; junction bases not matched to a gene: 14. The germline CDR1 and CDR2 sequences are SGHVS and FNYEAQ. The CDR3, as DNA: TGTGCCAGCAGCGCCCGTCAACAGGGGGCCCCACCCTCCTACAATGAGCAGTTCTTC. Translating it yields CASSARQQGAPPSYNEQFF.

This CDR3 is CASSPRQGKQFF. CDR3 coding DNA: TGTGCCAGCAGCCCCCGACAGGGAAAGCAGTTCTTC. The rearrangement links TRBV13 to TRBJ2-1; 7 bases are a match to TRBD1. The CDR3 contains 12 residues. The J segment lost 11 bases and the V segment lost 5 bases, leaving 6 bases of the junction unmatched. Germline lookup yields CDR1 PRHDT and CDR2 FYEKMQ (reference sequence). The entire variable domain, with the rest obtained from reference TRBV13 and TRBJ2-1, is as follows: AAGVIQSPRHLIKEKRETATLKCYPIPRHDTVYWYQQGPGQDPQFLISFYEKMQSDKGSIPDRFSAQQFSDYHSELNMSSLELGDSALYFCASSPRQGKQFFGPGTRLTVL.

The chain has TRBV3-1 (or the pseudogene TRBV3-2) and TRBJ2-2; no clear D. Germline V gene sequence: CDR1 LGHDT, CDR2 YNNKEL (reference sequence). V was cut by 0 bases and J by 4 bases, with 9 bases left in between. The CDR3 totals 15 residues. The CDR3 loop is CASSQDTLPTGELFF. As DNA, the CDR3 is TGTGCCAGCAGCCAAGATACTCTCCCCACCGGGGAGCTGTTTTTT.

The gene calls are TRBV3-1 (or the pseudogene TRBV3-2) and TRBJ2-5; 11 positions match TRBD1. The V segment lost 1 base and the J segment 5 bases; nucleotides outside the gene matches: 6. CDR3 length: 16 amino acids. The germline V gene encodes CDR1 LGHDT and CDR2 YNNKEL (reference sequence). CDR3 coding DNA: TGTGCCAGCAGCCAAGGGTGGGGACAGGGGGTGGAGACCCAGTACTTC. Its protein is CASSQGWGQGVETQYF.

This chain joins TRBV7-9 and TRBJ2-7; 12 nucleotides align to TRBD2. This CDR3 region has 15 residues. The germline V gene encodes CDR1 SEHNR and CDR2 FQNEAQ (reference sequence). Trimming cost V 5 bases and J 4 bases; bases outside gene matches: 6. The CDR3 here is CASSPLAGGPYEQYF. The CDR3 DNA reads TGTGCCAGCAGCCCGCTAGCGGGAGGGCCGTACGAGCAGTACTTC.

This chain joins TRBV5-5 and TRBJ1-2; D remains ambiguous. The ends were cut back, 0 bases at V and 2 bases at J, with 11 bases in the middle. In germline, CDR1 is SGHKS, CDR2 YYEKEE (reference sequence). The CDR3 runs to 15 residues. In DNA, the CDR3 is TGTGCCAGCAGCTTGGATGGGATAGCGAACTATGGCTACACCTTC. Translation gives CASSLDGIANYGYTF.

The V gene is TRBV10-2, the J gene TRBJ1-2, with a tentative D call TRBD1 (5 bases). This CDR3 has 12 amino acids. The V end was cut by 8 bases, the J end by 4 bases, with 11 bases between. CDR1 and CDR2 (germline): WSHSY, SAAADI. This CDR3 is CASGGSGYGYTF. The DNA of the CDR3 is TGCGCCAGCGGGGGGTCCGGCTATGGCTACACCTTC.

This clone was counted only a few times. At the DNA level, this CDR3 is encoded by other sequences in the same sample as well. The gene calls are TRBV9 and TRBJ1-1; unclear D gene. The CDR3 sequence is 15 residues long. The germline gives CDR1 SGDLS, CDR2 YYNGEE. V dropped 0 bases and J dropped 0 bases, with 9 bases sitting between them. The CDR3 here is CASSVGSVMNTEAFF. CDR3 DNA sequence: TGTGCCAGCAGCGTAGGGTCGGTAATGAACACTGAAGCTTTCTTT.

This rearrangement joins TRBV6-5 to TRBJ1-4; D gene unclear. The germline gives CDR1 MNHEY, CDR2 SVGAGI. This CDR3 has 14 residues. With 3 bases removed from V and 8 bases from J, the gap between germline ends came to 13 bases. DNA of the CDR3: TGTGCCAGCAGTTATGCGGCTACCGGCGAAAAACTGTTTTTT. Its protein product is CASSYAATGEKLFF.

V gene TRBV6-5 combines with J gene TRBJ1-2, with D perhaps TRBD1 (5 bases). CDR1 is MNHEY, CDR2 SVGAGI, per germline. Between the trimmed V and J ends, which lost 8 bases and 7 bases, there was a span of 20 bases. CDR3 size: 14 residues. The CDR3 region has the DNA TGTGCCAGCTGCCGGGACTCCCAGAGGAGTGGCTACACCTTC. This codes for CASCRDSQRSGYTF.